This TCR beta chain was retrieved from a study of memory CD4+ T cells and cytomegalovirus serostatus (dated by TCRdb to the late 2010s). About the full investigation: A total of about 35 healthy Belgian adults, of whom 9 were CMV seropositive and 24 were CMV seronegative, were included in the cohort. To replicate a published TCR-based CMV serostatus classifier, the study sequenced CD4+ memory TCRbeta repertoires from a Belgian cohort whose cytomegalovirus serostatus was known. Overall study results and their limits: The original-framework classifier achieved a median bootstrapped AUC of almost 0.97 with a 95% CI of 0.76-1.00 on the Belgian cohort. For predicting CMV serostatus, the median bootstrapped AUC was approximately 0.95 using the original framework and about 0.9 using a US-trained random forest. Of 164 previously reported CMV-associated TCRbeta sequences, about 68 appeared in the CD4+ memory repertoires, each in one to five individuals. The results were interpreted as suggesting that the CMV-associated TCR signature is mostly present in the CD4+ memory repertoire. Only CD4+CD45RO+ memory cells were sequenced, in contrast to the original study, in which naive and memory CD4+ and CD8+ populations were covered.

In the germline V gene, CDR1 corresponds to SNHLY and CDR2 to FYNNEI. The CDR3, cysteine through phenylalanine, is 13 amino acids long. The read is trimmed to its CDR3 DNA, 39 bases read in frame from base 1. The V and J ends are trimmed by 6 bases and 2 bases, leaving 10 bases between them. A FACSAria II was used to sort memory CD4+ T cells, defined as single viable CD3+CD4+CD8-CD45RO+ cells. CMV serostatus was determined with a Roche Elecsys assay detecting serum IgG against CMV pp150, pp28, p38 and p52. After thawing, total CD4+ T cells were enriched by positive selection with CD4 magnetic microbeads. The samples came from a different study that was designed specifically to examine the CD4+ T cell memory repertoire. Peripheral blood mononuclear cells were isolated and cryopreserved following standard operating procedures; serum was stored at -80 °C. Staining used CD3-PerCP (BW264/56), CD4-APC (RPA-T4), CD45RO-PE (UCHT1) and CD8-Pacific Orange (3B5) antibodies, with Sytox blue excluding non-viable cells.

As to this clone: Which antigen it targets is not known. Base-call qualities are not available, and no considerably larger clone is one nucleotide away.

Genomic DNA was extracted from sorted cells with the Quick-DNA Microprep Kit. TCRbeta DNA was amplified with the immunoSEQ hsTCRbeta kit following the manufacturer's protocol. TCRbeta libraries were sequenced on an Illumina MiSeq instrument. Concerning the study's data processing: After out-of-frame sequences were removed, 2 million to 2.5 million distinct TCRbeta sequences remained, averaging about 67,000 per individual. Two values were used to score each individual: the count of over 150 previously reported CMV-associated TCRbeta sequences and the total count of productive distinct TCRbeta sequences. A beta-binomial model was reimplemented in Python, and random forests from scikit-learn, run with default parameters, were trained on data from the US cohort. Classifier performance on the Belgian cohort was summarized as median AUC with percentile confidence intervals calculated over 10,000 bootstrap iterations. The clones in this table, taken by TCRdb from immuneACCESS, are in-frame only. Not every clone is retained; where verified, under half of the shortfall comes from an unresolved V gene, and the cause of the rest is unknown. V, J and clone size reflect that table, while D and trimming were determined from the DNA. The sample table holds around 76,000 clones, of which roughly 78% were seen once. The ten largest clones represent 2% to 3% of the sample.

This receptor was taken from an adult in good health and CMV-seropositive. The chain employs TRBV2 and TRBJ1-2, and TRBD1 may be the D gene, going by 5 matching bases. The specimen sequenced was memory CD4+ T cells from blood. The CDR3 reads CASSSGGNYGYTF. Read as DNA, the sequence is TGTGCCAGCAGCTCTGGGGGAAACTATGGCTACACCTTC.